This TCR beta chain was obtained from a study of cytomegalovirus exposure and HLA in healthy donors. Overall study results and limits: Researchers counted around 180 TCR beta chains as cytomegalovirus-associated. Most TCR sequences proved rare, with some public TCRs found in many donors. What TCR beta sequences reportedly achieved was accurate prediction of HLA-A and HLA-B alleles in most subjects.

A word on this clone: Antigen specificity is unknown.

The PCR employed 60 Vbeta primers together with 13 Jbeta primers. Libraries were prepared by immunoSEQ multiplex PCR; TCRdb keeps only in-frame clonotypes and omits some of them. The sample shows about 110,000 clones, around four fifths of them seen only once. The sample comprised PBMCs. The sequence was obtained from a man aged 30 to 45 in good health and CMV-seropositive.

This chain's CDR3 is CASSTGTVTYNEQFF. CDR3 in DNA: TGTGCCAGCAGTACCGGGACAGTAACCTACAATGAGCAGTTCTTC. The chain combines TRBV7-9 with TRBJ2-1, with 7 bases aligning to TRBD1. The CDR3 is 15 residues long. Germline assignment: CDR1 SEHNR and CDR2 FQNEAQ (reference sequence). Unmatched junction bases numbered 7, after V lost 6 bases and J lost 2 bases.